Listed below are T cell receptor beta chains from one sample, sequenced in a study of blood T cell repertoires in COVID-19. TCRdb's copy holds only in-frame clones and misses some; the assay was immunoSEQ multiplex PCR. The repertoire holds roughly 68,000 clones, with less than 90% as singletons. The sequenced sample was peripheral blood. The receptors come from a woman older than 75 with acute or convalescent COVID-19. The CDR3 runs from the conserved cysteine through the conserved F or W. D genes are given only for firm matches. The size of a clone is reported for some rows only, either as once, few or many, or as a class for expanded clones.

D gene	CDR3 length	V gene	J gene	clone size	CDR3 DNA	CDR3 protein
TRBD1	13	TRBV7-9	TRBJ1-2	few	TGTGCCAGCAGCCCTACAGGGGGCTATGGCTACACCTTC	CASSPTGGYGYTF
NA	15	TRBV7-9	TRBJ2-3	NA	TGTGCCAGCAGCCGACCGGGAGTCGGGAAAGATACGCAGTATTTT	CASSRPGVGKDTQYF
TRBD1	15	TRBV2	TRBJ2-3	NA	TGTGCCAGCAGTTCAGGGGGCTCAGGCACAGATACGCAGTATTTT	CASSSGGSGTDTQYF
TRBD1	17	TRBV11-2	TRBJ2-5	NA	TGTGCCAGCAGCCCCCGATTACAGGGGATTGGTGGAGAGACCCAGTACTTC	CASSPRLQGIGGETQYF
TRBD2	15	TRBV5-1	TRBJ2-3	NA	TGCGCCAGCAGCTTTAGCGGGAGGGCCGGGGATACGCAGTATTTT	CASSFSGRAGDTQYF
TRBD2	11	TRBV29-1	TRBJ2-7	few	TGCAGCGTGTCGGGGGGCTACGAGCAGTACTTC	CSVSGGYEQYF
NA	15	TRBV27	TRBJ2-2	NA	TGTGCCAGCAGGAGGGGTCAGGGGCGGTCCGGGGAGCTGTTTTTT	CASRRGQGRSGELFF
TRBD2	17	TRBV15	TRBJ2-3	NA	TGTGCCACCAGCAGAGAACGGCTAGCGGCGTTAACAGATACGCAGTATTTT	CATSRERLAALTDTQYF
TRBD1	13	TRBV2	TRBJ1-2	NA	TGTGCCAGCAGGCCTGGGACAGTCTATGGCTACACCTTC	CASRPGTVYGYTF
NA	16	TRBV6-5	TRBJ1-6	NA	TGTGCCAGCAGTTCTCAGGGCAACTCCTATAATTCACCCCTCCACTTT	CASSSQGNSYNSPLHF
TRBD2	16	TRBV15	TRBJ2-6	few	TGTGCCACCGGGGGGGTGGCGGGCTCTGGGGCCAACGTCCTGACTTTC	CATGGVAGSGANVLTF
NA	16	TRBV7-9	TRBJ1-1	many	TGTGCCAGCAGCCAGTCGTTCGGGGAAATGAACACTGAAGCTTTCTTT	CASSQSFGEMNTEAFF
NA	13	TRBV29-1	TRBJ1-5	NA	TGCAGCGTTGACTCGGGGGGCAATCAGCCCCAGCATTTT	CSVDSGGNQPQHF
TRBD1	18	TRBV7-9	TRBJ1-1	NA	TGTGCCAGCAGCTTAAATGGGGGACAGGGGAGAGAGAACACTGAAGCTTTCTTT	CASSLNGGQGRENTEAFF
TRBD1	14	TRBV11-3	TRBJ1-6	NA	TGTGCCAGCAGGGGACAGGGGGCTTATTCACCCCTCCACTTT	CASRGQGAYSPLHF
NA	15	TRBV18	TRBJ1-1	NA	TGTGCCAGCTCACCACCGCAGGGAGGAAGCACTGAAGCTTTCTTT	CASSPPQGGSTEAFF
TRBD2	20	TRBV3-1/TRBV3-2	TRBJ2-3	NA	TGTGCCAGCAGCCAGCTGGCTGGGACTAGCGGGGACCCTAGCACAGATACGCAGTATTTT	CASSQLAGTSGDPSTDTQYF